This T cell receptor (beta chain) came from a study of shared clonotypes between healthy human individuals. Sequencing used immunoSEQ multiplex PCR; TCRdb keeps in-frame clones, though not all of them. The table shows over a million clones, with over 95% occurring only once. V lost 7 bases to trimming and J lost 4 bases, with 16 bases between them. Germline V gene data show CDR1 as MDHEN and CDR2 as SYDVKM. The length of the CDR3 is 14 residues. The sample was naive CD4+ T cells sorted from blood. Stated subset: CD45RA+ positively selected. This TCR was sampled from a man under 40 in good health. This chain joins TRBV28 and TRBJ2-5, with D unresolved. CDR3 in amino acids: CASTKDPGPETQYF. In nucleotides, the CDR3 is TGTGCCAGCACCAAGGACCCGGGCCCAGAGACCCAGTACTTC. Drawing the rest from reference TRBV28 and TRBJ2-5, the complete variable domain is DVKVTQSSRYLVKRTGEKVFLECVQDMDHENMFWYRQDPGLGLRLIYFSYDVKMKEKGDIPEGYSVSREKKERFSLILESASTNQTSMYLCASTKDPGPETQYFGPGTRLLVL.